What follows are 5 T cell receptor beta chains derived from one specimen sequenced in a study of blood T cell repertoires in COVID-19. Assay used: immunoSEQ multiplex PCR; TCRdb lists only in-frame clones, some missing. The top ten clones hold 2.5% to 3% of a sample with about 170,000 clones, around 87% of them seen once. The sample was peripheral blood. The receptors were gathered from a woman older than 75 with COVID-19, enrolled during active disease.

This chain uses TRBV5-1 with TRBJ2-7; the D gene is possibly TRBD2 (5 bases). The germline CDR1 and CDR2 sequences are SGHRS and YFSETQ. V was trimmed by 0 bases and J by 11 bases, leaving 18 bases between them. The length of the CDR3 is 14 residues. In DNA, the CDR3 is TGCGCCAGCAGCTTGGGACTACCTTCTACGGAGGAGTACTTC. The encoded protein is CASSLGLPSTEEYF. Using reference TRBV5-1 and TRBJ2-7 for the parts outside the CDR3, the full variable domain is KAGVTQTPRYLIKTRGQQVTLSCSPISGHRSVSWYQQTPGQGLQFLFEYFSETQRNKGNFPGRFSGRQFSNSRSEMNVSTLELGDSALYLCASSLGLPSTEEYFGPGTRLTVT.

The J gene is TRBJ2-7, the V gene TRBV19; the match to TRBD1 covers 7 bases. The ends lost 5 bases at V and 4 bases at J; junction bases unmatched: 17. Germline lookup yields CDR1 LNHDA and CDR2 SQIVND (reference sequence). The CDR3 covers 17 residues. Here the CDR3 reads CASSEAPGTVRPYEQYF. CDR3 DNA: TGTGCCAGTAGTGAAGCCCCCGGGACAGTTAGACCGTACGAGCAGTACTTC.

The genes are TRBV28 and TRBJ2-5; perhaps TRBD2 as D (6 bases). Germline CDR1 and CDR2: MDHEN and SYDVKM. The CDR3 is 14 amino acids. The ends were cut back, 1 base at V and 5 bases at J, with 11 bases in the middle. Here the CDR3 DNA reads TGTGCCAGCAGTTTATTTCACCGGGAGGAGACCCAGTACTTC. The encoded protein is CASSLFHREETQYF.

V and J are TRBV6-1 and TRBJ2-5; TRBD2 is a possible D gene (5 bases). With 2 bases removed from V and 7 bases from J, the gap between germline ends came to 14 bases. Germline assignment: CDR1 MNHNS and CDR2 SASEGT. The CDR3 covers 14 residues. The CDR3, as DNA: TGTGCCAGCAGTGAAACTGTTACAGCGGCGACCCAGTACTTC. Its translation is CASSETVTAATQYF.

The chain employs TRBV5-1 and TRBJ1-2; tentatively, D is TRBD1 (6 bases). The CDR3 has 13 residues. Germline lookup yields CDR1 SGHRS and CDR2 YFSETQ. V was clipped by 0 bases and J by 8 bases, with 11 bases between them. The CDR3 nucleotides are TGCGCCAGCAGCTTGGGGGACAAGCAAGGCTACACCTTC. Encoded protein: CASSLGDKQGYTF.